This T cell receptor beta chain originates from a study of shared clonotypes between healthy human individuals. Study overall: CD4 naive cells filled three plates per donor, CD4 memory three, CD8 naive two and CD8 memory one.

CD4+ cells yielded CD45RA+ naive and CD45RA-negative memory subsets. Findings of the study overall: Against clonotypes common to all four donors, non-shared ones had lower generation probabilities.

Sequenced by immunoSEQ multiplex PCR; TCRdb stores in-frame clones only, minus some. This table has 2 million to 2.5 million clones, 90% to 95% appearing once. With respect to this clone: Antigen specificity is unknown.

Germline CDR1 reads SGHDN; CDR2 reads FVKESK. Trimming removed 3 bases at V and 7 bases at J, with 15 bases between. CDR3 size: 15 residues. This clonotype was obtained from a man between 18 and 29 years old in good health. V and J are TRBV14 and TRBJ1-4, with D hard to call. Sequencing used naive CD4+ T cells sorted from blood. Subset in this sample: CD45RA+ positively selected. The CDR3 DNA is TGTGCCAGCAGCCAGAATCCTCTTTGGGGTGAAAAACTGTTTTTT. Translated: CASSQNPLWGEKLFF.